Presented here are 2 T cell receptor beta chains from one specimen sequenced in a study of OX40 agonist ivuxolimab in advanced cancers. Method: immunoSEQ multiplex PCR; TCRdb's copy keeps in-frame clones and lacks some. The table has more than 85,000 clones, around nine tenths seen once; the top ten hold more than 0.25%. This specimen was CD4+ or CD8+ T cells sorted from blood, taken in a trial of the OX40 agonist ivuxolimab. The origin of the receptors is an adult with an advanced solid tumor such as melanoma, head and neck, liver or kidney cancer.

CDR3 nucleotide sequence: TGTGCCAGCAGCATCAGACAGGGGAACACCGGGGAGCTGTTTTTT. Translating it yields CASSIRQGNTGELFF. V usage is TRBV7-2 and J usage is TRBJ2-2, with 7 bases fitting TRBD1. J lost 1 base, V lost 5 bases, and 4 bases had no gene match. This CDR3 contains 15 residues. Germline CDR1 reads SGHTA; CDR2 reads FQGNSA. Full variable domain (outside the CDR3, taken from reference TRBV7-2 and TRBJ2-2): GAGVSQSPSNKVTEKGKDVELRCDPISGHTALYWYRQSLGQGLEFLIYFQGNSAPDKSGLPSDRFSAERTGGSVSTLTIQRTQQEDSAVYLCASSIRQGNTGELFFGEGSRLTVL.

This clone appeared a single time. J is TRBJ2-7 and V is TRBV5-1; TRBD2 matches 11 bases. CDR1 is SGHRS, CDR2 YFSETQ, per germline. Trimming took 1 base from V and 3 from J; bases not matched to a gene: 9. This CDR3 spans 17 amino acids. CDR3 residues: CASSLTKTSGMNYEQYF. The CDR3 DNA sequence: TGCGCCAGCAGCTTGACAAAGACTAGCGGGATGAACTACGAGCAGTACTTC.